Below, 28 T cell receptor beta chains from the same sample are listed, as sequenced in a study of T cells in Graves' hyperthyroidism and ophthalmopathy. RNA transcripts yielded amplified TCR beta CDR3 regions. A first-round RT-PCR of the TCR CDR3 used the HTBI primer set. TCRdb analysed the multiplex PCR reads with MiXCR anew, one entry per CDR3 protein. The sample contains 640,000 or so distinct CDR3 sequences, around 14% of which appear only once. The sample was blood. Every receptor here comes from a woman in her late teens or twenties with Graves' ophthalmopathy.

This clonotype came up a few times. The chain links TRBV25-1 to TRBJ1-2; D is uncertain. The CDR3 loop spans 11 amino acids. The ends were cut back, 4 bases at V and 6 bases at J, with 6 bases in the middle. Germline values: CDR1 MGHDK, CDR2 SYGVNS. The CDR3 region has the DNA TGTGCCAGCAGTGTGTTACATGGCTACACCTTC. Protein: CASSVLHGYTF.

The sample holds many counts of this clonotype. The rearrangement links TRBV20-1 to TRBJ2-5; 13 bases are shared with TRBD2. CDR1 is DFQATT, CDR2 SNEGSKA, per germline (reference sequence). V was pared by 5 bases and J by 3 bases, with 9 bases of the junction left unmatched. The length of the CDR3 is 16 residues. The CDR3 reads CSAQIDGLAGEETQYF. The CDR3 DNA follows: TGCAGTGCTCAGATTGACGGACTAGCGGGAGAAGAGACCCAGTACTTC.

V usage is TRBV2 and J usage is TRBJ1-5, with a possible D match to TRBD1 (5 bases). V was trimmed by 5 bases and J by 5 bases, leaving 16 bases between them. CDR1 is SNHLY, CDR2 FYNNEI, per germline. This CDR3 is 15 amino acids long. CDR3 DNA sequence: TGTGCCAGCAGTAGGCGACAGAACGGGGATCAGCCCCAGCATTTT. Its translation is CASSRRQNGDQPQHF.

This clonotype has at least ten counts. This sequence joins TRBV30 and TRBJ2-7; 7 bases align to TRBD1. The CDR3 is 12 amino acids. Germline trimming cut 5 bases from V and 4 bases from J; bases unmatched to any gene: 5. Germline CDR1 reads GTSNPN; CDR2 reads SVGIG (reference sequence). CDR3 amino acids: CAWAGTAYEQYF. CDR3 nucleotides: TGTGCCTGGGCAGGGACAGCATACGAGCAGTACTTC.

The chain recombines TRBV24-1 with TRBJ2-3, with TRBD1 matching 9 bases. Trimming at V came to 2 bases and at J to 4 bases, leaving 6 bases not matched to a gene. The CDR3 runs to 16 residues. Germline V gives CDR1 KGHDR, CDR2 SFDVKD. DNA of the CDR3: TGTGCCACCAGTGATTACAGGGGGCGGAACGCAGATACGCAGTATTTT. Protein product: CATSDYRGRNADTQYF.

This sequence joins TRBV12-3 or TRBV12-4 and TRBJ1-6; TRBD1 aligns across 8 bases. The ends lost 6 bases at V and 9 bases at J; junction bases unmatched: 16. The CDR3 consists of 17 residues. The CDR3 sequence is CASRRADRDRGVSPLHF. For the CDR3, the DNA is TGTGCCAGCAGGCGCGCGGACAGGGATCGGGGTGTTTCACCCCTCCACTTT.

The sample holds many counts of this clonotype. The CDR3 DNA sequence: TGCAGCGTTGATATAGTGGGACAGTACACAGATACGCAGTATTTT. It translates to CSVDIVGQYTDTQYF. J is TRBJ2-3 and V is TRBV29-1; TRBD1 matches at 7 bases. CDR1 is SQVTM and CDR2 is ANQGSEA in the germline V gene. The CDR3 spans 15 residues. V shed 3 bases and J 2 bases; nucleotides not matched to a gene: 8.

With respect to this clonotype: A read error may account for a junction end that differs from germline. This chain connects TRBV6-5 to TRBJ2-2, with 8 bases that match TRBD2. CDR1 is MNHEY, CDR2 SVGAGI, per germline. The CDR3 extends over 17 amino acids. The chain's CDR3 is CPSSYSPGSGSTGELFF. The CDR3 DNA is TGTCCCAGCAGTTACTCTCCAGGAAGCGGGAGCACCGGGGAGCTGTTTTTT.

A few counts support this clonotype. J is TRBJ2-2 and V is TRBV6-1; 9 bases match TRBD2. J was trimmed by 3 bases and V by 6 bases; bases with no gene match: 11. CDR3 size: 17 residues. Germline V CDR1 and CDR2: MNHNS, SASEGT. CDR3: CASRGRTSVDHTGELFF. In DNA form, the CDR3 reads TGTGCCAGCAGGGGACGGACTAGCGTAGACCACACCGGGGAGCTGTTTTTT.

This clonotype was counted many times. This chain joins TRBV11-2 and TRBJ1-1; perhaps TRBD1 as D (5 bases). CDR3 length: 15 residues. The germline V and J ends were trimmed by 0 bases and 5 bases, with 13 bases remaining between them. Germline V gene data show CDR1 as SGHAT and CDR2 as FQNNGV. The CDR3 nucleotides are TGTGCCAGCAGCTTAGAAGTCACGGGGGGGACTGAAGCTTTCTTT. This encodes CASSLEVTGGTEAFF.

This clonotype was counted at least ten times. The chain is built from TRBV27 and TRBJ2-7; 9 nucleotides match TRBD2. Germline assignment: CDR1 MNHEY and CDR2 SMNVEV (reference sequence). V trimming: 2 bases; J trimming: 6 bases; junction bases outside the gene matches: 5. The CDR3 consists of 14 residues. CDR3 DNA: TGTGCCAGCAGTTTAGTAGCGGGAGTCTCCGAGCAGTACTTC. It yields the protein CASSLVAGVSEQYF.

This chain connects TRBV11-2 to TRBJ2-1; TRBD2 matches 13 bases. The ends lost 5 bases at V and 7 bases at J; junction bases unmatched: 5. CDR3 length: 15 amino acids. Germline V gene data show CDR1 as SGHAT and CDR2 as FQNNGV. The DNA of the CDR3 is TGTGCCAGCAGCGCGGGACTAGCGGGATGGAATGAGCAGTTCTTC. This gives the protein CASSAGLAGWNEQFF.

V gene TRBV4-2 combines with J gene TRBJ2-7; D ambiguous. V dropped 0 bases and J dropped 3 bases, with 6 bases sitting between them. Germline V gene data show CDR1 as LGHNA and CDR2 as YNFKEQ. CDR3 length: 13 amino acids. The CDR3 DNA reads TGTGCCAGCAGCCAAGATACATACTACGAGCAGTACTTC. Translation gives CASSQDTYYEQYF.

This clonotype was found a few times. This CDR3 reads CASSQEERGLAGRETQYF. The CDR3 DNA follows: TGCGCCAGCAGCCAAGAAGAACGGGGACTAGCGGGGAGGGAGACCCAGTACTTC. The chain employs TRBV4-1 and TRBJ2-5, with 13 bases matching TRBD2. Germline V lookup: CDR1 MGHRA, CDR2 YSYEKL. V lost 0 bases, J lost 5 bases, and 9 bases stayed unmatched. The CDR3 covers 18 residues.

In its sample, this clonotype was seen many times. The chain combines TRBV6-1 with TRBJ2-1; TRBD2 matches at 10 bases. After removal of 7 bases from V and 7 bases from J, the junction contained 7 bases not matched to a gene. CDR3 length: 14 residues. Germline CDR1 reads MNHNS; CDR2 reads SASEGT. CDR3 sequence reads: CASNPSGSGNEQFF. For the CDR3, the DNA is TGTGCCAGCAATCCTAGCGGGAGCGGGAATGAGCAGTTCTTC.

V is TRBV4-1 and J is TRBJ1-1; possible D gene TRBD1, 5 bases. Trimming left V 4 bases short and J 3 bases short, with 21 bases between. In germline, CDR1 is MGHRA, CDR2 YSYEKL. The CDR3 is made up of 17 amino acids. The CDR3 coding sequence is TGCGCCAGCAGCCCTCCTGTGTCGGCGGGGCCGGACACTGAAGCTTTCTTT. Amino acids: CASSPPVSAGPDTEAFF.

This clonotype occurred many times. The J gene is TRBJ2-6, the V gene TRBV2; 10 positions agree with TRBD1. The V segment lost 6 bases and the J segment 2 bases; nucleotides outside the gene matches: 4. CDR1 is SNHLY and CDR2 is FYNNEI in the germline V gene. The CDR3 consists of 16 residues. The CDR3: CASSPGTGAGANVLTF. The CDR3, as DNA: TGTGCCAGCAGCCCCGGGACAGGGGCTGGGGCCAACGTCCTGACTTTC.

This clonotype was observed at least ten times. Just one base apart from a much larger clone, this may be a read error. V is TRBV28 and J is TRBJ1-5, with D perhaps TRBD1 (6 bases). The CDR3 runs 13 residues. Germline CDR1 reads MDHEN; CDR2 reads SYDVKM. Trimming removed 7 bases from V and 4 bases from J, with 11 bases in between. In DNA, the CDR3 is TGTGCCAGCATCCTTCAGGGGAATCAGCCCCAGCATTTT. This sequence encodes CASILQGNQPQHF.

This clonotype has more than one count but fewer than ten. This chain connects TRBV7-2 to TRBJ1-2; D not certain. The V and J ends lost 5 bases and 4 bases respectively, with 14 bases between them. The CDR3 sequence is 14 residues long. The germline gives CDR1 SGHTA, CDR2 FQGNSA. CDR3 DNA sequence: TGTGCCAGCAGCCCGGTCATGGTGGCCTATGGCTACACCTTC. This encodes CASSPVMVAYGYTF.

This clonotype was counted ten times or more. This chain connects TRBV2 to TRBJ2-5; D gene ambiguous. V dropped 7 bases and J dropped 6 bases, with 15 bases sitting between them. The length of the CDR3 is 13 residues. The germline V gene encodes CDR1 SNHLY and CDR2 FYNNEI. CDR3 nucleotide sequence: TGTGCCAGCAAACGCGTCGCCCGGCAGACCCAGTACTTC. Protein sequence: CASKRVARQTQYF.

This clonotype was counted many times. The genes are TRBV14 and TRBJ2-2; 9 nucleotides align to TRBD2. The CDR3 length is 16 residues. Germline V gene data show CDR1 as SGHDN and CDR2 as FVKESK. The V and J ends lost 4 bases and 1 base, in that order; junction bases with no gene match: 4. The CDR3 protein is CASSPTTSGNTGELFF. CDR3 nucleotides: TGTGCCAGCAGCCCGACGACTAGCGGGAACACCGGGGAGCTGTTTTTT.

This clonotype was counted many times. V gene TRBV12-3 or TRBV12-4 combines with J gene TRBJ1-1, with D hard to call. The CDR3 contains 11 residues. V lost 3 bases, J lost 6 bases, and 5 bases lay in between. This CDR3 reads CASSFGAEAFF. In DNA, the CDR3 is TGTGCCAGCAGTTTCGGAGCTGAAGCTTTCTTT.

This clonotype was seen many times. The V call is TRBV29-1, the J call TRBJ1-2; D remains unclear. The CDR3 is 12 amino acids. Between the trimmed V and J ends, which lost 5 bases and 0 bases, there was a span of 7 bases. Germline-derived CDR1 and CDR2 are SQVTM and ANQGSEA. CDR3 residues: CSVLFTNYGYTF. For the CDR3, the DNA is TGCAGCGTTTTGTTCACTAACTATGGCTACACCTTC.

This clonotype was detected once. The J gene is TRBJ2-2, the V gene TRBV24-1; 8 nucleotides agree with TRBD1. This CDR3 has 16 residues. CDR1 is KGHDR and CDR2 is SFDVKD in the germline V gene. Trimming removed 3 bases from V and 4 bases from J; junction bases left unmatched: 6. The CDR3 loop reads CATSDPDRAFTGELFF. The DNA for the CDR3 is TGTGCCACCAGTGATCCGGACAGGGCCTTCACCGGGGAGCTGTTTTTT.

At least ten counts were recorded for this clonotype. This chain uses TRBV2 with TRBJ1-1; D call uncertain. Germline V gene sequence: CDR1 SNHLY, CDR2 FYNNEI. The V end lost 7 bases, the J end lost 0 bases, and 6 bases lay between the germline ends. The CDR3 is made up of 12 amino acids. In DNA, the CDR3 is TGTGCCAGCAAAGTGATGAACACTGAAGCTTTCTTT. Its protein is CASKVMNTEAFF.

This clonotype was counted many times. This chain uses TRBV27 with TRBJ2-7; D is ambiguous. Germline assignment: CDR1 MNHEY and CDR2 SMNVEV (reference sequence). Trimming stripped 3 bases from V and 0 bases from J, with 6 bases between. The CDR3 extends over 13 amino acids. CDR3 sequence reads: CASSFAGSYEQYF. The DNA for the CDR3 is TGTGCCAGCAGTTTTGCAGGCTCCTACGAGCAGTACTTC.

The chain links TRBV4-1 to TRBJ1-6, with a possible D match to TRBD1 (6 bases). Trimming shortened V by 1 base and J by 7 bases, and 20 bases separated the two germline ends. This CDR3 is built from 18 residues. The germline V gene has CDR1 MGHRA and CDR2 YSYEKL. CDR3 DNA sequence: TGCGCCAGCAGCCAAGTCCTACAGGGAAGGGGTAGCAATTCACCCCTCCACTTT. As protein: CASSQVLQGRGSNSPLHF.

This clonotype has a count of ten or more. This rearrangement joins TRBV30 to TRBJ1-3; D is ambiguous. This CDR3 has 14 amino acids. The V and J ends lost 3 bases and 3 bases respectively, with 12 bases between them. CDR1 is GTSNPN and CDR2 is SVGIG in the germline V gene (reference sequence). CDR3 nucleotides: TGTGCCTGGAGCGTAGGGAACTTTGGAAACACCATATATTTT. Its translation is CAWSVGNFGNTIYF.